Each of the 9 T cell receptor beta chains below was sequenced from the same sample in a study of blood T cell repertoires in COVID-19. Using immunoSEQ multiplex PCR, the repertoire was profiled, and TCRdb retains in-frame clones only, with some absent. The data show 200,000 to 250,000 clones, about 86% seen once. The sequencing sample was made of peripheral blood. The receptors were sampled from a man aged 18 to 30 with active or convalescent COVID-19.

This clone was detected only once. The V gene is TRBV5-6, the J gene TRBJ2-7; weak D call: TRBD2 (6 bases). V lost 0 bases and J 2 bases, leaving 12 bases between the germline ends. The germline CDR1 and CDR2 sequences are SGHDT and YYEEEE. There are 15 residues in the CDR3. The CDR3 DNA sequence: TGTGCCAGCAGCTTGGTCCGGGAGAGGCCCTACGAGCAGTACTTC. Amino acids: CASSLVRERPYEQYF. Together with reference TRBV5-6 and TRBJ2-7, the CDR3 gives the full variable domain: DAGVTQSPTHLIKTRGQQVTLRCSPKSGHDTVSWYQQALGQGPQFIFQYYEEEERQRGNFPDRFSGHQFPNYSSELNVNALLLGDSALYLCASSLVRERPYEQYFGPGTRLTVT.

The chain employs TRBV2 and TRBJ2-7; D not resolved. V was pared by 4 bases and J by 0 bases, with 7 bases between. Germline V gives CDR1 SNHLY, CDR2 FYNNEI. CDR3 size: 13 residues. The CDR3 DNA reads TGTGCCAGCAGTGTTTGGAGCTCCTACGAGCAGTACTTC. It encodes CASSVWSSYEQYF.

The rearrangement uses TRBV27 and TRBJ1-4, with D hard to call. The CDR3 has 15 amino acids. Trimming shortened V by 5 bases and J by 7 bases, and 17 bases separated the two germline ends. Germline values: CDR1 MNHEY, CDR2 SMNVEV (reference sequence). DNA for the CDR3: TGTGCCAGCAGTCCTGTTGCGGGGTCAGCTGAAAAACTGTTTTTT. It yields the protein CASSPVAGSAEKLFF. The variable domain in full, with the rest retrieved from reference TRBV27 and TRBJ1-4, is EAQVTQNPRYLITVTGKKLTVTCSQNMNHEYMSWYRQDPGLGLRQIYYSMNVEVTDKGDVPEGYKVSRKEKRNFPLILESPSPNQTSLYFCASSPVAGSAEKLFFGSGTQLSVL.

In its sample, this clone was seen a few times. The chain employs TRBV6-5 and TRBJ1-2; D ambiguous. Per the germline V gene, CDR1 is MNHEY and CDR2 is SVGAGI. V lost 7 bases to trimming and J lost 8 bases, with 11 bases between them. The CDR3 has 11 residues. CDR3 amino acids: CASTRGGGYTF. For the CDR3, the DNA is TGTGCCAGCACGAGAGGAGGAGGCTACACCTTC.

The CDR3 spells CAAKTGTSGLMENEQFF. The CDR3 DNA follows: TGTGCCGCAAAAACCGGGACTAGCGGCCTTATGGAAAATGAGCAGTTCTTC. The chain recombines TRBV10-3 with TRBJ2-1; TRBD2 agrees at 11 bases. The germline V gene encodes CDR1 ENHRY and CDR2 SYGVKD. CDR3 size: 17 residues. The J segment lost 7 bases and the V segment lost 11 bases, leaving 19 bases of the junction unmatched.

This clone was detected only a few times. The CDR3 region is CASTPEGTGFGQETQYF. CDR3 coding DNA: TGTGCCAGCACCCCTGAGGGTACGGGGTTCGGCCAAGAGACCCAGTACTTC. V and J are TRBV25-1 and TRBJ2-5; weak D call: TRBD2 (5 bases). The V gene lost 7 bases and the J gene lost 1 base, with 22 bases spanning the gap. The CDR3 sequence is 17 residues long. Germline CDR1 and CDR2: MGHDK and SYGVNS.

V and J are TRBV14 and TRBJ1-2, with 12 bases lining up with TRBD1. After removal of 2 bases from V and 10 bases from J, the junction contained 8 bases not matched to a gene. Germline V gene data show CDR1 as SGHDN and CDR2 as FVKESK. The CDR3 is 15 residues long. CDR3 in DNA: TGTGCCAGCAGCCAAAATCACGGGACAGGGGGCGACTACACCTTC. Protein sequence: CASSQNHGTGGDYTF.

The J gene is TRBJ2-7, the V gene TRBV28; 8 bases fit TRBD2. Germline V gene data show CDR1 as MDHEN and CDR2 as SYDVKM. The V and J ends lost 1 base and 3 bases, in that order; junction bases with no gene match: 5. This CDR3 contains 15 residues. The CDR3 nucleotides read TGTGCCAGCAGTTTATACGGGGGGGAGGGCTACGAGCAGTACTTC. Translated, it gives CASSLYGGEGYEQYF.

CDR3 residues: CASRTGNTEAFF. CDR3 DNA: TGTGCCAGCAGGACAGGGAACACTGAAGCTTTCTTT. The chain employs TRBV3-1 (or the pseudogene TRBV3-2) and TRBJ1-1; possibly TRBD1 for D (6 bases). From germline, CDR1 is LGHDT and CDR2 YNNKEL (reference sequence). There are 12 residues in the CDR3. Trimming left V 6 bases short and J 1 base short, with 6 bases between.